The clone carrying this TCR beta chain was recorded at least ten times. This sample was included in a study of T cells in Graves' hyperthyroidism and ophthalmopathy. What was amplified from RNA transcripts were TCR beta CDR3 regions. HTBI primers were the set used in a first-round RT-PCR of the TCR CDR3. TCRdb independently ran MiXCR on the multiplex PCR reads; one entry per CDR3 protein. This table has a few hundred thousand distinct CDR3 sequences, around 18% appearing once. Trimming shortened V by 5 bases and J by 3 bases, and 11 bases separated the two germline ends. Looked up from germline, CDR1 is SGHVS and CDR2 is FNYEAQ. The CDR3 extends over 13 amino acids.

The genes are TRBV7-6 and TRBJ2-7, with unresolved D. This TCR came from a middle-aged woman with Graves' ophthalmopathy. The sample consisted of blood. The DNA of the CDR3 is TGTGCCAGCAGCCAACAAGAACGCTACGAGCAGTACTTC. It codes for CASSQQERYEQYF.